This TCR beta chain originates from a study of T cells after yellow fever vaccination. Germline values: CDR1 MDHEN, CDR2 SYDVKM. The CDR3 runs 13 residues. V was trimmed by 4 bases and J by 4 bases, leaving 10 bases between them. TCRdb passed the 5' RACE reads through MiXCR, listing each CDR3 protein once. The repertoire consists of a few hundred thousand distinct CDR3 sequences, with less than 3.5% occurring once and the leading ten covering about 3%. This chain uses TRBV28 with TRBJ1-1; D is undetermined. The source of this sequence is a young man who received the YFV17D yellow fever vaccine. The material was CD4+ T cells sorted from PBMCs, obtained 10 days after the yellow fever booster vaccination. The CDR3 loop reads CASSSRLTTEAFF. The CDR3 nucleotides are TGTGCCAGCAGTTCTCGACTGACCACTGAAGCTTTCTTT.